This T cell receptor beta chain came from a study of T-cell reconstitution after alpha-beta-depleted transplantation in children (dated by TCRdb to about 2016). Regarding the research as a whole: The study quantitatively tracked T-cell immune reconstitution after TCRalphabeta/CD19-depleted allogeneic hematopoietic cell transplantation in children using TCR repertoire profiling.

On this clonotype itself: It lacks a known antigen. It has no much larger one-base neighbor in the sample; base qualities were not kept.

CDR1 DFQATT and CDR2 SNEGSKA were looked up in the germline V gene (reference sequence). There are 18 amino acids in the CDR3, from cysteine to phenylalanine inclusive. Only the CDR3 DNA stays, 54 bases, in frame from base 1. At the junction V is shortened by 3 bases and J by 3 bases, with 27 bases in between. Libraries were made using PCR. Sequencing instrument: Illumina HiSeq 2500. To normalize quantification of the TCRbeta repertoire, the TCR libraries were built with molecular barcoding that relied on unique molecular identifiers. TCRdb redid the processing of the public reads, applying fastp at Q25 and MiXCR, and retained in-frame beta chains. Rows are combined by CDR3 protein, so each entry shows the most common genes and DNA. The table for this sample lists about 610,000 distinct CDR3 sequences; roughly 10% of them were counted only once. The ten biggest clones cover 3.5% to 5% of the sample.

The receptor was derived from a human donor who donated a stem cell graft to a child with acute myeloid leukemia. The sequenced sample was PBMCs from the stem cell graft donor, obtained from the stem cell graft. The sequence joins TRBV20-1 to TRBJ2-7; the D gene cannot be resolved reliably. The CDR3: CSASLLLPGPDANYEQYF. The nucleotide sequence reads as follows: TGCAGTGCTAGCCTACTCTTACCCGGGCCCGACGCGAACTACGAGCAGTACTTC.